Reported below is one T cell receptor (beta chain). The antigen remains undetermined. Each of the patients experienced relapse following autologous stem cell transplantation, and their brentuximab vedotin exposure differed. Best responses fell into complete response, partial response or progressive disease. The record originates from a study of PD-1 blockade in classical Hodgkin lymphoma. Study observations and caveats: Exclusion applied to patients who initiated nivolumab less than 1 year following ASCT. Complete responders' diversity at baseline resembled that of newly diagnosed patients. CD4+ but not CD8+ TCR diversity rose significantly by C4D1.

Trimming cost V 4 bases and J 1 base, with 11 bases left between them. This CDR3 region has 15 residues. Germline V lookup: CDR1 LNHDA, CDR2 SQIVND (reference sequence). Here immunoSEQ multiplex PCR was the method, and the copy in TCRdb shows in-frame clones only, minus some. Here the sample spans about 90,000 clones, roughly 89% being singletons. Specimen: peripheral blood mononuclear cells (PBMCs), collected before the second cycle of nivolumab. The chain is built from TRBV19 and TRBJ2-1; D is ambiguous. This TCR was recovered from a human donor with classical Hodgkin lymphoma. The CDR3 DNA reads as TGTGCCAGTAGTACTCGGTTGGGATCCTACAATGAGCAGTTCTTC. Translation gives CASSTRLGSYNEQFF.